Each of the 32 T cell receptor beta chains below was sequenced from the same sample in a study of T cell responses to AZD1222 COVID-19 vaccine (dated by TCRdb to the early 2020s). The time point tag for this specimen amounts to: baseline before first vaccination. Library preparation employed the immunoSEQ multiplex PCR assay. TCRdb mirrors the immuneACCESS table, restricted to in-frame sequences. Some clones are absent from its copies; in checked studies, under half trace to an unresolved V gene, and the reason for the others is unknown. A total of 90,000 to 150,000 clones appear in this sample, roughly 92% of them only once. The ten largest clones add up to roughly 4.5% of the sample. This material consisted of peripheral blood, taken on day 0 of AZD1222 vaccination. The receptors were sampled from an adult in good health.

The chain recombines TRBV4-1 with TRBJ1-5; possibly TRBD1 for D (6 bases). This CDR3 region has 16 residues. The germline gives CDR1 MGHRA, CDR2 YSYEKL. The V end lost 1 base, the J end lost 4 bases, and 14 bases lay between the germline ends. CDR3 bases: TGCGCCAGCAGCCAAGTACCAGGGGTGCCAAATCAGCCCCAGCATTTT. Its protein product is CASSQVPGVPNQPQHF.

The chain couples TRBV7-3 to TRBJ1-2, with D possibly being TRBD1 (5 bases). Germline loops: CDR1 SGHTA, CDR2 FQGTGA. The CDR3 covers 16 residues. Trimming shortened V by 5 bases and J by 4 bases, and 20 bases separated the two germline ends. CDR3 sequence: CASSPTGTPGGYGYTF. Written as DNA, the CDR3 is TGTGCCAGCAGCCCCACCGGGACTCCGGGGGGCTATGGCTACACCTTC.

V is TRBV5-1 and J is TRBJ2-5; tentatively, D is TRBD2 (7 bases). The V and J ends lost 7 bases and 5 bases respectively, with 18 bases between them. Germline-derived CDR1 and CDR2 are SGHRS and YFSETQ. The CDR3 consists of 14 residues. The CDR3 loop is CASGGGDFGETQYF. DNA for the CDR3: TGCGCCAGCGGCGGGGGCGATTTTGGGGAGACCCAGTACTTC. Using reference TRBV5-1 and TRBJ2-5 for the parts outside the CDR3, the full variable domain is KAGVTQTPRYLIKTRGQQVTLSCSPISGHRSVSWYQQTPGQGLQFLFEYFSETQRNKGNFPGRFSGRQFSNSRSEMNVSTLELGDSALYLCASGGGDFGETQYFGPGTRLLVL.

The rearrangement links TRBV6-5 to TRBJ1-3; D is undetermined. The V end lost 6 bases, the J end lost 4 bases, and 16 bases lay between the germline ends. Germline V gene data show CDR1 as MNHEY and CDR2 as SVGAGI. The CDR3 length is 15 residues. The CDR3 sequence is CASSLPPFGGNTIYF. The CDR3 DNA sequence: TGTGCCAGCAGCCTCCCCCCGTTCGGGGGAAACACCATATATTTT.

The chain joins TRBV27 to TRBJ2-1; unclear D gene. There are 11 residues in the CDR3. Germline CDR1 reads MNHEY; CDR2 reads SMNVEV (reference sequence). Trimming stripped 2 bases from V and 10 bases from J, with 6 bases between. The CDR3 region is CASSLGSEQFF. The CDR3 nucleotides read TGTGCCAGCAGTTTAGGTAGCGAGCAGTTCTTC.

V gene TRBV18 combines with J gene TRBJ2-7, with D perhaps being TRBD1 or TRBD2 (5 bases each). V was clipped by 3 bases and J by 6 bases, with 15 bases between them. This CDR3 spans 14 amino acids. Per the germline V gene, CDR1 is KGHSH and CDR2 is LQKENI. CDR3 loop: CASSPLGARREQYF. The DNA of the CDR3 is TGTGCCAGCTCACCGCTCGGGGCTCGTCGCGAGCAGTACTTC.

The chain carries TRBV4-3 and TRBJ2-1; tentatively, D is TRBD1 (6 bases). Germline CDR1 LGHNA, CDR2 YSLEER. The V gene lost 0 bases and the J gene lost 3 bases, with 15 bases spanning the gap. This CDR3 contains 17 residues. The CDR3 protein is CASSQDGRQGNYNEQFF. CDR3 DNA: TGCGCCAGCAGCCAAGATGGGCGGCAGGGGAACTACAATGAGCAGTTCTTC.

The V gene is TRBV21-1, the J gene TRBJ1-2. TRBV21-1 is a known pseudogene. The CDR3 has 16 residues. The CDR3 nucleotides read TGTGCCAGCAGCAAAGTAAGGTCCGGCCGTTTCTATGGCTACACCTTC. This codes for CASSKVRSGRFYGYTF.

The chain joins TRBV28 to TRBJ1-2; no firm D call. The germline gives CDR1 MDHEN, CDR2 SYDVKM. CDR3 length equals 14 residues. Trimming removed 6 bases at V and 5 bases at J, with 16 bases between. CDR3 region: CASSLERVWYGYTF. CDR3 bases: TGTGCCAGCAGCCTCGAGAGGGTGTGGTATGGCTACACCTTC.

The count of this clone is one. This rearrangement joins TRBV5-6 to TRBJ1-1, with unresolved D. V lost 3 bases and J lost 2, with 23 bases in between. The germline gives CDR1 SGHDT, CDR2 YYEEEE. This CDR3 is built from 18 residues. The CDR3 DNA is TGTGCCAGCAGCTCCCCCCTCCTAGGACGTACTTTCAACACTGAAGCTTTCTTT. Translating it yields CASSSPLLGRTFNTEAFF.

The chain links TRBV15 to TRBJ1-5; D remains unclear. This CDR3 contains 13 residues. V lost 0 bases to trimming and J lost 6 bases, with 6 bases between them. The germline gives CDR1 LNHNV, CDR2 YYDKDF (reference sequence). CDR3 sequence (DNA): TGTGCCACCAGCAGAGATTGGAGTCAGCCCCAGCATTTT. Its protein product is CATSRDWSQPQHF.

The CDR3 loop reads CASSYFRENTQYF. The CDR3 DNA reads TGTGCCAGCAGTTACTTCCGGGAAAATACGCAGTATTTT. The chain joins TRBV6-5 to TRBJ2-3; TRBD2 is a possible D gene (5 bases). V was clipped by 1 base and J by 7 bases, with 9 bases between them. This CDR3 has 13 amino acids. Germline V gene lookup returns CDR1 MNHEY and CDR2 SVGAGI.

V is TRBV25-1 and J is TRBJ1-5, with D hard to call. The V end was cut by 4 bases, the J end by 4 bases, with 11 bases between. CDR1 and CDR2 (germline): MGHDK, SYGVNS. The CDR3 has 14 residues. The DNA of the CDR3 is TGTGCCAGCAGTGGTGCAGGTCCGAATCAGCCCCAGCATTTT. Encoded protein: CASSGAGPNQPQHF.

CDR3 sequence (DNA): TGCGCCAGCAGCTTTGGGTTGGCAGATACGCAGTATTTT. It encodes CASSFGLADTQYF. This chain connects TRBV5-1 to TRBJ2-3; D gene unclear. The CDR3 is 13 residues long. Germline loops: CDR1 SGHRS, CDR2 YFSETQ. Between the trimmed V and J ends, which lost 2 bases and 4 bases, there was a span of 8 bases.

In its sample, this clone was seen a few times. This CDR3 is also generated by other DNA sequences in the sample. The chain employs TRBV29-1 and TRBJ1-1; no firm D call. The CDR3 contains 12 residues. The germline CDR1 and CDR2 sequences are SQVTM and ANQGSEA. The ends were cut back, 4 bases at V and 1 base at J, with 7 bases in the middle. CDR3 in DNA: TGCAGCGTTGTTCGGGGGAACACTGAAGCTTTCTTT. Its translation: CSVVRGNTEAFF.

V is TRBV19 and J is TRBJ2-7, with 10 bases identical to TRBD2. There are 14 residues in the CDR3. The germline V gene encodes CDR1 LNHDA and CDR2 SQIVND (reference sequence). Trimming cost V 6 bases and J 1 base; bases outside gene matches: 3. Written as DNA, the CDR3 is TGTGCCAGTAGCAGGACTAGCGGTTCCTACGAGCAGTACTTC. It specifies CASSRTSGSYEQYF.

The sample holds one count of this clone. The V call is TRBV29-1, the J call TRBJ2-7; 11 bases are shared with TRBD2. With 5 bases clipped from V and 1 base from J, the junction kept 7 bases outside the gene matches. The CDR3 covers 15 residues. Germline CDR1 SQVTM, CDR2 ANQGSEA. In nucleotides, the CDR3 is TGCAGCGTTCAACCGACTAGCGGGGCTTCCTACGAGCAGTACTTC. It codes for CSVQPTSGASYEQYF.

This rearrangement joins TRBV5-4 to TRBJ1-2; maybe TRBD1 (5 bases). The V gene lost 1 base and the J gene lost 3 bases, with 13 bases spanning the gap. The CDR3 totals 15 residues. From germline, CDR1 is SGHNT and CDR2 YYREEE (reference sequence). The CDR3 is CASSLTMGGDYGYTF. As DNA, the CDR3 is TGTGCCAGCAGCTTGACCATGGGAGGGGACTATGGCTACACCTTC.

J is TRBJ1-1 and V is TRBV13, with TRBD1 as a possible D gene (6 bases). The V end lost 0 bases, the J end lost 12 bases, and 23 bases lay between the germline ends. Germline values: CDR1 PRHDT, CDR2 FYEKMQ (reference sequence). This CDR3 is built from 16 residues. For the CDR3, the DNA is TGTGCCAGCAGCTTAGGACCAACAGGGATCGCTCCGAAAACTTTCTTT. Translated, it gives CASSLGPTGIAPKTFF.

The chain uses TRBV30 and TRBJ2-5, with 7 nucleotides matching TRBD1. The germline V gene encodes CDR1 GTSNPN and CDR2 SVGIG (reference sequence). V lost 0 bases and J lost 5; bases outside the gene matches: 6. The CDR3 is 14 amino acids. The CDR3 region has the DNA TGTGCCTGGAGTGTGAAGGGGGCGTGGGAGACCCAGTACTTC. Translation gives CAWSVKGAWETQYF.

Here the CDR3 reads CASTDRVSGNTEAFF. DNA of the CDR3: TGTGCCAGTACCGACAGGGTTTCTGGGAACACTGAAGCTTTCTTT. The chain employs TRBV19 and TRBJ1-1; 7 bases fit TRBD1. The V gene's germline CDR1 is LNHDA and CDR2 SQIVND (reference sequence). The CDR3 spans 15 residues. The V and J ends lost 7 bases and 1 base, in that order; junction bases with no gene match: 9.

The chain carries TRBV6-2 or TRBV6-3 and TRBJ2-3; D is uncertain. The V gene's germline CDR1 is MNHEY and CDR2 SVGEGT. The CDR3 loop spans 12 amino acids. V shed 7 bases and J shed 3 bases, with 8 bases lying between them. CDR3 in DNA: TGTGCCAGCACCCCAAATACAGATACGCAGTATTTT. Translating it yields CASTPNTDTQYF.

The CDR3 DNA is TGTGCCAGCAGTTTATGGACGGCGAACACTGAAGCTTTCTTT. Translation gives CASSLWTANTEAFF. V usage is TRBV28 and J usage is TRBJ1-1; D remains ambiguous. The germline V gene encodes CDR1 MDHEN and CDR2 SYDVKM. V shed 0 bases and J shed 1 base, with 6 bases lying between them. The length of the CDR3 is 14 residues.

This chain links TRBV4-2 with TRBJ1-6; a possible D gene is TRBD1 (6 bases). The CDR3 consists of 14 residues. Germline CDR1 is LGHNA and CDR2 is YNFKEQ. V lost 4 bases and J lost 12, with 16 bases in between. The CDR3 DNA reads TGTGCCAGCAGCCCTGAAGGGGACATTGTACCCCTCCACTTT. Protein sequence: CASSPEGDIVPLHF.

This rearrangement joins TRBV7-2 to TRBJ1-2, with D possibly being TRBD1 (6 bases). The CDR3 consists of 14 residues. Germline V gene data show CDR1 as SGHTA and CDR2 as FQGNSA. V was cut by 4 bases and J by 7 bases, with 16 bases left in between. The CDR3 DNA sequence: TGTGCCAGCAGCTCACAGGGAGAACGGGGTGGCTACACCTTC. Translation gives CASSSQGERGGYTF.

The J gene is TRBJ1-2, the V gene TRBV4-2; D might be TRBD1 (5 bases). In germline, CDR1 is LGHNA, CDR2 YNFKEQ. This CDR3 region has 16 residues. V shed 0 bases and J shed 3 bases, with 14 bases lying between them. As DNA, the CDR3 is TGTGCCAGCAGCCAAGATCCCCAGGGCGGGGACTATGGCTACACCTTC. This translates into CASSQDPQGGDYGYTF.

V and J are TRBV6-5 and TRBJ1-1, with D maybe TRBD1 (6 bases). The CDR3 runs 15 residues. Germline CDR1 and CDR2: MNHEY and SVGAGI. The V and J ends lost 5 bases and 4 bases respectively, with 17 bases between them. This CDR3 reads CASSHPGQIGTEAFF. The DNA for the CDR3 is TGTGCCAGCAGTCACCCGGGACAAATCGGCACTGAAGCTTTCTTT.

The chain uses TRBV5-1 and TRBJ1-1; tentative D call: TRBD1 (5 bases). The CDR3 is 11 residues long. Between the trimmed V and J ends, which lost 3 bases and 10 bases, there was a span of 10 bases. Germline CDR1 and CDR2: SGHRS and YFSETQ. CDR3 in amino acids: CASSWGGSAFF. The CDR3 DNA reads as TGCGCCAGCAGCTGGGGGGGTTCAGCTTTCTTT.

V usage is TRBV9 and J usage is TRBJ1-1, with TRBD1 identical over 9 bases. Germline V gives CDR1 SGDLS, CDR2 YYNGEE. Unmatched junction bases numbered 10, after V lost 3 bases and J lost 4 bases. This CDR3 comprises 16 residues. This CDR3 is CASSARTGGEGTEAFF. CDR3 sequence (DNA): TGTGCCAGCAGCGCGCGAACAGGGGGCGAGGGCACTGAAGCTTTCTTT.

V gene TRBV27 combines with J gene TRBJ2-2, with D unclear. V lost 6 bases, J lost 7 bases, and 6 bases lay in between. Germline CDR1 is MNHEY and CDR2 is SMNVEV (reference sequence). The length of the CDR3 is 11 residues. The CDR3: CASRGNGELFF. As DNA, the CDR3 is TGTGCCAGCAGGGGGAACGGGGAGCTGTTTTTT.

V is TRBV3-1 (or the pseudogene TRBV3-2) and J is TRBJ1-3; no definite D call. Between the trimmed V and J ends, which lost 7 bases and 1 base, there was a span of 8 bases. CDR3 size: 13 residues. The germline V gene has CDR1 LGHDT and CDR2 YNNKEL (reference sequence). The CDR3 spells CASTGFSGNTIYF. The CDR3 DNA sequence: TGTGCCAGCACGGGTTTTTCTGGAAACACCATATATTTT.

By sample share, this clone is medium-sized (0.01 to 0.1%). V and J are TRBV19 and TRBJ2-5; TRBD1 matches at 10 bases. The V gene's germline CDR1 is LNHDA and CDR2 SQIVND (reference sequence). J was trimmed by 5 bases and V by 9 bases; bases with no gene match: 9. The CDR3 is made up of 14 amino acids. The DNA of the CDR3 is TGTGCCAGCAGGACAGGGGGAAGTTTCGAGACCCAGTACTTC. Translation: CASRTGGSFETQYF.